The rows below give T cell receptor beta chains drawn from one sample of a study of regulatory T cells in long-lasting Graves disease. TCRdb re-called the multiplex PCR reads with MiXCR, one entry per CDR3 protein. The sample has 420,000 or so distinct CDR3 sequences; about a sixth are singletons. These sequences were also reported in another study, on T cells in Graves' hyperthyroidism and ophthalmopathy.

Material: peripheral blood mononuclear cells (PBMCs), obtained at new diagnosis, from a patient treated with antithyroid drugs. These receptor sequences come from a woman aged 18-29 years with Graves disease. CDR3s include the opening cysteine and the closing phenylalanine or tryptophan. D genes are given only for firm matches. Clone size is shown for a subset of rows, as once, few, many or a class of expanded clone.

abundance	d_gene	v_gene	j_gene	CDR3aa	CDR3nt
many	NA	TRBV19	TRBJ1-5	CASHRGGLVKEPQHF	TGTGCCAGCCATAGGGGGGGGCTAGTAAAAGAGCCCCAGCATTTT
many	NA	TRBV27	TRBJ2-7	CASSTTLTMYEQYF	TGTGCCAGCAGTACCACCCTTACGATGTACGAGCAGTACTTC
NA	TRBD1	TRBV6-2/TRBV6-3	TRBJ2-5	CASSYGTGGRETQYF	TGTGCCAGCAGTTATGGGACAGGGGGACGAGAGACCCAGTACTTC
many	NA	TRBV5-5	TRBJ2-3	CASSLEHLQYF	TGTGCCAGCAGCTTGGAGCATTTGCAGTATTTT
many	TRBD2	TRBV2	TRBJ2-3	CASRGTSFTDTQYF	TGTGCCAGCAGGGGGACTAGCTTCACAGATACGCAGTATTTT
NA	NA	TRBV4-3	TRBJ1-1	CASSQESGLSTEAFF	TGCGCCAGCAGCCAAGAATCGGGGTTGAGCACTGAAGCTTTCTTT
many	NA	TRBV6-5	TRBJ2-3	CASSYYREIDTQYF	TGTGCCAGCAGTTACTACAGAGAGATAGATACGCAGTATTTT
few	TRBD2	TRBV20-1	TRBJ2-3	CSARELRLAGVDTQYF	TGCAGTGCTAGAGAACTCCGACTAGCGGGAGTGGATACGCAGTATTTT
many	NA	TRBV20-1	TRBJ2-5	CSASRQLGSETQYF	TGCAGTGCTAGTCGGCAACTAGGGTCGGAGACCCAGTACTTC
NA	NA	TRBV24-1	TRBJ2-1	CATSETNRGGEQFF	TGTGCCACCAGTGAAACAAACAGGGGAGGTGAGCAGTTCTTC
few	NA	TRBV9	TRBJ2-1	CASSVFEGPINEQFF	TGTGCCAGCAGCGTCTTTGAGGGCCCTATTAATGAGCAGTTCTTC
once	NA	TRBV24-1	TRBJ2-1	CATSDKLAPGGFGRWNEQFF	TGTGCCACCAGTGATAAACTAGCCCCAGGGGGCTTCGGGAGGTGGAATGAGCAGTTCTTC
NA	NA	TRBV19	TRBJ2-7	CASSRDLPYEQYF	TGTGCCAGTAGTAGGGACCTCCCCTACGAGCAGTACTTC
many	NA	TRBV7-9	TRBJ2-7	CASSTRRESHEQYF	TGTGCCAGCAGCACCCGCAGGGAAAGCCACGAGCAGTACTTC
many	TRBD2	TRBV2	TRBJ2-1	CASKTGTSDEQFF	TGTGCCAGTAAAACCGGGACTAGCGATGAGCAGTTCTTC
many	NA	TRBV13	TRBJ1-1	CASSLVGDTSTEAFF	TGTGCCAGCAGCTTAGTGGGGGACACGAGTACTGAAGCTTTCTTT
NA	TRBD1	TRBV27	TRBJ1-2	CASSSDRGQGGYTF	TGTGCCAGCAGTTCGGACAGGGGGCAGGGTGGCTACACCTTC
many	TRBD2	TRBV7-2	TRBJ2-7	CASSLARGTSGSFNEQYF	TGTGCCAGCAGCTTAGCGCGAGGGACTAGCGGGAGTTTTAACGAGCAGTACTTC
NA	TRBD2	TRBV9	TRBJ2-1	CASSESGTLSWDEQFF	TGTGCCAGCAGCGAGAGCGGGACTCTCTCCTGGGATGAGCAGTTCTTC
many	TRBD1	TRBV27	TRBJ1-5	CASSFGQGDQPQHF	TGTGCCAGCAGTTTCGGACAGGGCGATCAGCCCCAGCATTTT
NA	NA	TRBV2	TRBJ2-2	CASSDSGGELFF	TGTGCCAGCAGTGATTCGGGGGGGGAGCTGTTTTTT
NA	TRBD1	TRBV4-1	TRBJ2-3	CASSQERQGTDTQYF	TGCGCCAGCAGCCAAGAGAGACAGGGTACAGATACGCAGTATTTT
few	NA	TRBV27	TRBJ1-1	CASSLGGDEAFF	TGTGCCAGCAGTTTGGGAGGAGATGAAGCTTTCTTT
many	NA	TRBV12-3/TRBV12-4	TRBJ1-5	CASSLSPAGGHQPQHF	TGTGCCAGCAGTTTATCCCCCGCCGGGGGCCATCAGCCCCAGCATTTT
many	TRBD2	TRBV7-2	TRBJ2-1	CASSLRTTGTSGRARNEQFF	TGTGCCAGCAGCTTGAGGACCACCGGGACTAGCGGGAGGGCCCGCAATGAGCAGTTCTTC
NA	TRBD1	TRBV20-1	TRBJ2-2	CSAPPWGTGFPGELFF	TGCAGTGCCCCCCCCTGGGGGACAGGGTTCCCCGGGGAGCTGTTTTTT
many	TRBD2	TRBV12-3/TRBV12-4	TRBJ2-7	CASKATGGNYEQYF	TGTGCCAGCAAAGCAACGGGGGGAAACTACGAGCAGTACTTC
many	NA	TRBV12-3/TRBV12-4	TRBJ2-7	CASNRSRSGQLYAQHF	TGTGCCAGCAACCGGAGCCGTTCCGGGCAACTCTACGCGCAGCACTTC
many	NA	TRBV28	TRBJ2-6	CASSYRAGANVLTF	TGTGCCAGCAGTTACAGGGCTGGGGCCAACGTCCTGACTTTC
NA	TRBD2	TRBV18	TRBJ2-5	CASSPTSHQETQYF	TGTGCCAGCTCACCGACTAGCCACCAAGAGACCCAGTACTTC
NA	NA	TRBV5-1	TRBJ2-1	CASSFSAGSYNEQFF	TGCGCCAGCAGCTTTTCCGCGGGGTCCTACAATGAGCAGTTCTTC
many	TRBD2	TRBV11-2	TRBJ2-7	CASSLMRESYEQYF	TGTGCCAGCAGCTTAATGCGGGAGTCCTACGAGCAGTACTTC
many	TRBD2	TRBV11-2	TRBJ2-1	CASSLGRTSGYNEQFF	TGTGCCAGCAGCTTAGGAAGGACTAGCGGGTACAATGAGCAGTTCTTC
many	NA	TRBV6-5	TRBJ2-5	CASSYFFLARPQETQYF	TGTGCCAGCAGTTACTTTTTTCTAGCGCGACCTCAAGAGACCCAGTACTTC
many	TRBD2	TRBV28	TRBJ2-1	CASSLGLAGTHEQFF	TGTGCCAGCAGCCTGGGACTAGCGGGAACCCATGAGCAGTTCTTC
many	TRBD1	TRBV18	TRBJ2-1	CASSPPGQGWNEQFF	TGTGCCAGCTCACCGCCGGGACAGGGGTGGAATGAGCAGTTCTTC
many	TRBD2	TRBV28	TRBJ2-3	CASSIIGRLSTDTQYF	TGTGCCAGCAGTATCATCGGGAGGCTAAGCACAGATACGCAGTATTTT
many	NA	TRBV9	TRBJ2-7	CASSVGLGYEQYF	TGTGCCAGCAGCGTAGGGTTAGGCTACGAGCAGTACTTC